Presented here are 31 T cell receptor beta chains from one specimen sequenced in a study of blood T cells in healthy people across ages. The use of a sample-barcoded 5' primer and a J-beta primer mix characterized a second PCR of about 6 to 11 cycles. TCRdb ran MiXCR on the 5' RACE reads and lists one entry per CDR3 protein. The table shows hundreds of thousands of distinct CDR3 sequences, with roughly 48% occurring only once. Material for sequencing was blood. All receptors come from a man aged 25-45 years in good health.

This clonotype was counted a few times. This chain uses TRBV4-1 with TRBJ2-1; TRBD1 matches 9 bases. The CDR3 spans 15 residues. The J segment lost 6 bases and the V segment lost 1 base, leaving 4 bases of the junction unmatched. Germline CDR1 reads MGHRA; CDR2 reads YSYEKL. CDR3 DNA: TGCGCCAGCAGCCAAGTAGGGGACAGGGTCAATGAGCAGTTCTTC. Its protein is CASSQVGDRVNEQFF.

The genes are TRBV20-1 and TRBJ1-1; a possible D gene is TRBD1 (5 bases). Germline V gene sequence: CDR1 DFQATT, CDR2 SNEGSKA (reference sequence). CDR3 size: 15 residues. The ends were cut back, 1 base at V and 3 bases at J, with 15 bases in the middle. The CDR3, as DNA: TGCAGTGCTAGAGTATGGGGGGGGGATTACACTGAAGCTTTCTTT. Amino acids: CSARVWGGDYTEAFF.

The gene calls are TRBV12-3 or TRBV12-4 and TRBJ1-1; 8 bases are a match to TRBD1. The CDR3 sequence is 15 residues long. Trimming took 5 bases from V and 5 from J; bases not matched to a gene: 10. For the CDR3, the DNA is TGTGCCAGCAGTAACTCCGGGACAGGAAGAACTGAAGCTTTCTTT. Translation: CASSNSGTGRTEAFF.

Points on this clonotype: Being one base from a much bigger clone, this may be a read error. V usage is TRBV20-1 and J usage is TRBJ2-3; possible D gene TRBD2, 7 bases. Trimming took 3 bases from V and 5 from J, leaving 15 bases between them. The CDR3 loop spans 14 amino acids. Per germline, CDR1 DFQATT and CDR2 SNEGSKA (reference sequence). The CDR3 DNA sequence: TGCAGTGCTAGGGGGGGGCCGTTGGGAGATACGCAGTATTTT. Translated, it gives CSARGGPLGDTQYF.

The CDR3 sequence: CASSRGTGGAYEQYF. The CDR3 DNA reads TGTGCCAGCAGTAGAGGAACAGGGGGCGCGTACGAGCAGTACTTC. The chain employs TRBV12-3 or TRBV12-4 and TRBJ2-7; 9 bases align to TRBD1. The CDR3 length is 15 residues. The ends lost 5 bases at V and 4 bases at J; junction bases unmatched: 9.

The chain couples TRBV5-1 to TRBJ1-2; perhaps TRBD1 as D (5 bases). The CDR3 runs to 15 residues. Germline V lookup: CDR1 SGHRS, CDR2 YFSETQ. Trimming took 4 bases from V and 4 from J, leaving 17 bases between them. The CDR3 DNA is TGCGCCAGCAGCGCGGACTACGGGGACGGCTATGGCTACACCTTC. This sequence encodes CASSADYGDGYGYTF.

V and J are TRBV3-1 and TRBJ2-5; D may be TRBD2 (6 bases). V was clipped by 1 base and J by 1 base, with 10 bases between them. Germline CDR1 and CDR2: LGHDT and YNNKEL (reference sequence). This CDR3 contains 15 residues. The CDR3 protein is CASSQGRGTQETQYF. In DNA form, the CDR3 reads TGTGCCAGCAGCCAAGGGCGGGGCACCCAAGAGACCCAGTACTTC.

This clonotype was picked up one time. The chain links TRBV9 to TRBJ2-2; D is unclear. Deletions cut 4 bases from V and 4 bases from J, with 8 bases between. CDR1 is SGDLS and CDR2 is YYNGEE in the germline V gene. The CDR3 is 13 amino acids. CDR3 amino acids: CASSRRPTGELFF. CDR3 DNA: TGTGCCAGCAGCAGACGTCCCACCGGGGAGCTGTTTTTT.

The rearrangement joins TRBV20-1 to TRBJ2-6, with D perhaps matching TRBD1 (5 bases). Germline CDR1 DFQATT, CDR2 SNEGSKA (reference sequence). V lost 6 bases to trimming and J lost 1 base, with 10 bases between them. The CDR3 spans 14 residues. CDR3 DNA sequence: TGCAGTGCCGTCAGGGCTTCTGGGGCCAACGTCCTGACTTTC. Residues: CSAVRASGANVLTF.

This clonotype was detected a few times. This rearrangement joins TRBV6-1 to TRBJ2-5; 7 bases map to TRBD2. The CDR3 loop spans 15 amino acids. The junction had 13 bases not matched to a gene; V was cut back by 10 bases and J by 2 bases. Germline CDR1 MNHNS, CDR2 SASEGT. The CDR3 DNA is TGTGCCACAGCATTGGGGGGGGGTAGTCAAGAGACCCAGTACTTC. Protein sequence: CATALGGGSQETQYF.

This rearrangement joins TRBV2 to TRBJ1-1; D uncertain. The CDR3 sequence is 12 residues long. The ends were cut back, 3 bases at V and 8 bases at J, with 10 bases in the middle. Germline assignment: CDR1 SNHLY and CDR2 FYNNEI. The CDR3 nucleotides read TGTGCCAGCAGTGACAACTTGGCGGAAGCTTTCTTT. This codes for CASSDNLAEAFF.

DNA for the CDR3: TGCGCCAGCAACGGCGGGGGCGTAGATACGCAGTATTTT. Its translation: CASNGGGVDTQYF. V gene TRBV5-1 combines with J gene TRBJ2-3; weak D call: TRBD2 (7 bases). Germline V gives CDR1 SGHRS, CDR2 YFSETQ. The CDR3 extends over 13 amino acids. Trimming took 6 bases from V and 5 from J, leaving 13 bases between them.

Regarding this clonotype: This clone may be a read error of a much larger clone one base away. The chain is built from TRBV4-2 and TRBJ2-1, with D possibly called TRBD1 or TRBD2 (5 bases each). Germline loops: CDR1 LGHNA, CDR2 YNFKEQ. Trimming stripped 4 bases from V and 0 bases from J, with 7 bases between. The CDR3 extends over 14 amino acids. The CDR3 sequence is CASSRDLSYNEQFF. The DNA for the CDR3 is TGTGCCAGCAGCCGGGACCTCTCCTACAATGAGCAGTTCTTC.

The genes are TRBV4-2 and TRBJ1-2; 9 bases are a match to TRBD1. This CDR3 has 16 residues. Trimming took 1 base from V and 3 from J; bases not matched to a gene: 6. CDR1 LGHNA and CDR2 YNFKEQ come from the germline V gene. The CDR3 DNA follows: TGTGCCAGCAGCCAAGTGGGGACAGGGACTGACTATGGCTACACCTTC. This sequence encodes CASSQVGTGTDYGYTF.

V is TRBV6-2 or TRBV6-3 and J is TRBJ2-1; D is uncertain. Germline lookup yields CDR1 MNHEY and CDR2 SVGEGT. V was pared by 4 bases and J by 9 bases, with 7 bases between. The CDR3 has 11 amino acids. The CDR3 sequence is CASSSMGEQFF. The CDR3 nucleotides are TGTGCCAGCAGTTCAATGGGTGAGCAGTTCTTC.

The V and J genes are TRBV7-2 and TRBJ2-3; TRBD1 or TRBD2 may be the D gene (5 bases each). Trimming stripped 3 bases from V and 0 bases from J, with 13 bases between. Germline CDR1 SGHTA, CDR2 FQGNSA. CDR3 length: 16 residues. The CDR3 loop is CASSFRGGASTDTQYF. CDR3 coding DNA: TGTGCCAGCAGCTTCCGTGGGGGAGCTAGCACAGATACGCAGTATTTT.

Turning to this clonotype: At one end, the junction sequence differs from germline, possibly due to a read error. The chain has TRBV29-1 and TRBJ2-6, with TRBD1 identical over 7 bases. Germline lookup yields CDR1 SQVTM and CDR2 ANQGSEA. This CDR3 comprises 15 residues. This CDR3 is CSVEDRALGANVLTF. The DNA for the CDR3 is TGCAGCGTCGAAGACAGGGCTCTAGGGGCCAACGTCCTGACTTTC.

V gene TRBV6-5 combines with J gene TRBJ1-2; TRBD1 might be the D (5 bases). This CDR3 spans 13 amino acids. The V end was cut by 5 bases, the J end by 4 bases, with 11 bases between. From germline, CDR1 is MNHEY and CDR2 SVGAGI. CDR3 nucleotides: TGTGCCAGCAGTGCCGGGACCTTCTATGGCTACACCTTC. This encodes CASSAGTFYGYTF.

This clonotype has only one observation. The rearrangement links TRBV10-3 to TRBJ1-4, with 7 bases lining up with TRBD1. Germline trimming cut 5 bases from V and 5 bases from J; bases unmatched to any gene: 8. The CDR3 runs 15 residues. Germline V gene lookup returns CDR1 ENHRY and CDR2 SYGVKD. Here the CDR3 reads CAISQGGTRNEKLFF. The CDR3 nucleotides read TGTGCCATCAGTCAGGGGGGGACTCGGAATGAAAAACTGTTTTTT.

This sequence joins TRBV3-1 and TRBJ2-5, with 8 bases identical to TRBD2. With V trimmed by 8 bases and J by 5 bases, 7 bases remained unmatched. Per the germline V gene, CDR1 is LGHDT and CDR2 is YNNKEL (reference sequence). The CDR3 is made up of 13 amino acids. CDR3 nucleotides: TGTGCCAGCGACCTAGCGGGTCGTGAGACCCAGTACTTC. Protein sequence: CASDLAGRETQYF.

The V gene is TRBV12-3 or TRBV12-4, the J gene TRBJ1-5; tentative D call: TRBD1 (5 bases). The length of the CDR3 is 15 residues. V lost 5 bases, J lost 4 bases, and 15 bases lay in between. In DNA form, the CDR3 reads TGTGCCAGCAGTCAGCAGGGTAAAGGGAATCAGCCCCAGCATTTT. Translated: CASSQQGKGNQPQHF.

The rearrangement links TRBV29-1 to TRBJ2-4, with a tentative D call TRBD2 (6 bases). The last part of the DNA fits TRBJ2-7 better; the J call may be wrong. This CDR3 comprises 11 residues. Germline CDR1 reads SQVTM; CDR2 reads ANQGSEA. Written as DNA, the CDR3 is TGCAGTGCCTCGGGGGAAGGCGAGCAGTACTTC. Translation: CSASGEGEQYF.

The V and J genes are TRBV6-4 and TRBJ2-4, with a weak D call TRBD1 (6 bases). The CDR3 runs to 14 residues. Trimming took 10 bases from V and 13 from J, leaving 26 bases between them. CDR1 and CDR2 (germline): MRHNA, SNTAGT. This chain's CDR3 is CATLRGTRTLGQYF. Written as DNA, the CDR3 is TGTGCCACCCTTAGAGGGACACGGACCCTCGGGCAGTACTTC.

The chain uses TRBV20-1 and TRBJ2-7; the D gene is possibly TRBD2 (5 bases). The V gene's germline CDR1 is DFQATT and CDR2 SNEGSKA (reference sequence). This CDR3 spans 13 amino acids. V was pared by 0 bases and J by 3 bases, with 9 bases between. The CDR3: CSARDISGYEQYF. The CDR3 nucleotides are TGCAGTGCTAGAGATATAAGCGGCTACGAGCAGTACTTC.

V gene TRBV7-3 combines with J gene TRBJ2-1, with D possibly matching TRBD2 (5 bases). The CDR3 extends over 14 amino acids. CDR1 SGHTA and CDR2 FQGTGA come from the germline V gene. V dropped 5 bases and J dropped 7 bases, with 15 bases sitting between them. The CDR3 nucleotides read TGTGCCAGCAGCCTCCCCGAGGGAACGAATGAGCAGTTCTTC. Translation gives CASSLPEGTNEQFF.

V gene TRBV3-1 combines with J gene TRBJ1-2; D is ambiguous. Germline-derived CDR1 and CDR2 are LGHDT and YNNKEL (reference sequence). The length of the CDR3 is 16 residues. Deletions cut 8 bases from V and 6 bases from J, with 25 bases between. The CDR3 loop is CASHRGPGNVNHGYTF. The CDR3 nucleotides are TGTGCCAGCCATCGAGGCCCGGGCAATGTTAATCATGGCTACACCTTC.

The chain is built from TRBV27 and TRBJ2-7; D is uncertain. With 4 bases removed from V and 9 bases from J, the gap between germline ends came to 19 bases. The CDR3 extends over 14 amino acids. Germline V gene lookup returns CDR1 MNHEY and CDR2 SMNVEV (reference sequence). CDR3 bases: TGTGCCAGCAGTTCTTCATGGACGGAGTCGGGGCAGTACTTC. This sequence encodes CASSSSWTESGQYF.

A word on this clonotype: The junction departs from the called germline gene at one end, perhaps through a read error. The rearrangement joins TRBV7-9 to TRBJ1-6; no firm D call. The length of the CDR3 is 18 residues. CDR1 and CDR2 from the germline V gene are SEHNR and FQNEAQ (reference sequence). This chain's CDR3 is CASSDRIRPLFNNSPPHF. The CDR3 DNA sequence: TGTGCCAGCAGCGACCGGATCCGCCCGCTGTTCAATAATTCACCCCCCCACTTT.

This clonotype was seen once. The gene calls are TRBV2 and TRBJ2-5; D is perhaps TRBD2 (6 bases). With 8 bases removed from V and 2 bases from J, the gap between germline ends came to 12 bases. This CDR3 comprises 13 residues. Germline CDR1 is SNHLY and CDR2 is FYNNEI. The CDR3 DNA reads as TGTGCCAGCGGTCCGGGGAGGCAAGAGACCCAGTACTTC. It is translated as CASGPGRQETQYF.

The V and J genes are TRBV7-9 and TRBJ2-3; maybe TRBD2 (5 bases). Between the trimmed V and J ends, which lost 3 bases and 6 bases, there was a span of 19 bases. The CDR3 covers 16 residues. CDR1 SEHNR and CDR2 FQNEAQ come from the germline V gene (reference sequence). The DNA of the CDR3 is TGTGCCAGCAGCTTCGGGTCCCGGGAAGGGAAGGATACGCAGTATTTT. This translates into CASSFGSREGKDTQYF.

The genes are TRBV28 and TRBJ1-1; 7 bases align to TRBD1. The germline gives CDR1 MDHEN, CDR2 SYDVKM. This CDR3 comprises 15 residues. J lost 8 bases, V lost 2 bases, and 11 bases had no gene match. As DNA, the CDR3 is TGTGCCAGCAGTTTACCCAGACAGGGTCTTGTGGAAGCTTTCTTT. Encoded protein: CASSLPRQGLVEAFF.